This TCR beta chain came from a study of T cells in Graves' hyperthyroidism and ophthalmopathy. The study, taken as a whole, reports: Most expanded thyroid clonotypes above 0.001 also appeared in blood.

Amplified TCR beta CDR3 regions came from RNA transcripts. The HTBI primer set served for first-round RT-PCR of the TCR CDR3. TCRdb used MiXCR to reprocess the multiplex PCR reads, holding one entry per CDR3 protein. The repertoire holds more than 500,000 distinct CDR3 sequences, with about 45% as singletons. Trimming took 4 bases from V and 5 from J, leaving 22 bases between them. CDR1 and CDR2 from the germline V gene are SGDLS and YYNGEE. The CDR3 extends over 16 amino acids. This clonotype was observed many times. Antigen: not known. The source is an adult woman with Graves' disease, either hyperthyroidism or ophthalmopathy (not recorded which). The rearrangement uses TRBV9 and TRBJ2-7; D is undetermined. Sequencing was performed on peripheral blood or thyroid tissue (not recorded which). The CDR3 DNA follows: TGTGCCAGCAGCCGAGCCCCTCGACAAACAATGGACGAGCAGTACTTC. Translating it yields CASSRAPRQTMDEQYF.